The rows below give T cell receptor beta chains drawn from one sample of a study of cytomegalovirus exposure and HLA in healthy donors. Profiling relied on immunoSEQ multiplex PCR, and the TCRdb table lists in-frame clones only, not all of them. This table has a few hundred thousand clones, roughly 84% appearing once. Source material: PBMCs. The receptors here all came from a woman in her twenties or thirties in good health and CMV-seropositive. Both conserved end residues are part of each CDR3. D genes are given only for firm matches. Some rows mark clone size as missing; the rest say once, few, many or name a class of expanded clone.

d_call,cdr3_length,clone_size,j_call,v_call,cdr3_aa,cdr3_nt
TRBD1,16,NA,TRBJ1-2,TRBV9,CASSVGQASMIYGYTF,TGTGCCAGCAGCGTGGGACAGGCTTCTATGATCTATGGCTACACCTTC
TRBD1,15,NA,TRBJ1-2,TRBV5-4,CASSYRTGANYGYTF,TGTGCCAGCAGCTACAGGACAGGGGCAAACTATGGCTACACCTTC
NA,15,NA,TRBJ2-7,TRBV4-3,CASSQDRGQPYEQYF,TGCGCCAGCAGCCAAGATAGAGGCCAACCCTACGAGCAGTACTTC
TRBD2,17,NA,TRBJ2-1,TRBV4-1,CASSQDDKREVHNEQFF,TGCGCCAGCAGCCAAGATGACAAGCGGGAGGTGCACAATGAGCAGTTCTTC
TRBD2,19,few,TRBJ2-7,TRBV9,CASSAGLAGTDPRSYEQYF,TGTGCCAGCAGCGCTGGACTAGCGGGAACCGACCCCCGCTCCTACGAGCAGTACTTC
NA,14,NA,TRBJ2-5,TRBV6-6,CASSPQNLQETQYF,TGTGCCAGCAGCCCGCAGAATCTCCAAGAGACCCAGTACTTC
TRBD2,16,NA,TRBJ2-1,TRBV12-5,CASGSARSGRAREQFF,TGTGCTAGTGGTTCGGCCCGTAGCGGGAGGGCCAGAGAGCAGTTCTTC
NA,16,NA,TRBJ2-1,TRBV15,CATSRGNGASYNEQFF,TGTGCCACCAGCAGAGGTAACGGGGCCTCCTACAATGAGCAGTTCTTC
TRBD1,13,NA,TRBJ1-5,TRBV7-2,CASSRGRNQPQHF,TGTGCCAGCAGCAGGGGGCGAAATCAGCCCCAGCATTTT
NA,14,NA,TRBJ2-7,TRBV27,CASSSTGSSYEQYF,TGTGCCAGCAGTTCCACGGGCTCATCCTACGAGCAGTACTTC
NA,13,NA,TRBJ2-1,TRBV27,CASSLWVGDEQFF,TGTGCCAGCAGTTTATGGGTGGGCGATGAGCAGTTCTTC
NA,14,NA,TRBJ2-1,TRBV7-9,CASYGSFSYNEQFF,TGTGCCAGCTACGGCAGTTTCTCCTACAATGAGCAGTTCTTC
NA,14,NA,TRBJ2-4,TRBV11-2,CASSFGLTQNIQYF,TGTGCCAGCAGCTTCGGACTCACCCAAAACATTCAGTACTTC
NA,13,NA,TRBJ2-7,TRBV30,CAWSWRRAHEQYF,TGTGCCTGGAGTTGGCGCAGGGCCCACGAGCAGTACTTC
NA,14,NA,TRBJ1-1,TRBV6-6,CASSFAGVNTEAFF,TGTGCCAGCAGTTTCGCAGGCGTGAACACTGAAGCTTTCTTT
TRBD2,17,NA,TRBJ2-1,TRBV27,CASSSLPSGSSYNEQFF,TGTGCCAGCAGTTCTCTCCCTAGCGGGAGCTCCTACAATGAGCAGTTCTTC
TRBD1,15,NA,TRBJ1-5,TRBV4-1,CASSQDGTGNQPQHF,TGCGCCAGCAGCCAAGACGGGACAGGGAATCAGCCCCAGCATTTT
TRBD2,18,few,TRBJ2-7,TRBV7-8,CASSPWMVSGPSSYEQYF,TGTGCCAGCAGCCCCTGGATGGTTAGCGGGCCTAGCTCCTACGAGCAGTACTTC
NA,12,NA,TRBJ2-1,TRBV5-1,CASSRTTNEQFF,TGCGCCAGCAGCCGGACGACCAATGAGCAGTTCTTC
NA,11,NA,TRBJ2-7,TRBV27,CASSSAYEQYF,TGTGCCAGCAGTTCAGCCTACGAGCAGTACTTC
NA,12,many,TRBJ1-2,TRBV7-9,CASSRDAAGYTF,TGTGCCAGCAGCCGGGACGCAGCTGGCTACACCTTC
NA,11,NA,TRBJ2-3,TRBV27,CASSLENTQYF,TGTGCCAGCAGTTTGGAAAATACGCAGTATTTT
NA,13,NA,TRBJ1-3,TRBV5-6,CASSRWDGNTIYF,TGTGCCAGCAGCCGATGGGACGGAAACACCATATATTTT
TRBD1,16,NA,TRBJ1-2,TRBV5-1,CASSHTLTGDSYGYTF,TGCGCCAGCTCCCATACTCTCACAGGGGATAGCTATGGCTACACCTTC
TRBD1,12,NA,TRBJ1-1,TRBV29-1,CSAERTGPEAFF,TGCAGCGCCGAACGGACAGGCCCTGAAGCTTTCTTT
TRBD1,12,once,TRBJ2-7,TRBV5-1,CASSWDRYEQYF,TGCGCCAGCAGCTGGGACAGGTACGAGCAGTACTTC
NA,12,NA,TRBJ2-3,TRBV29-1,CSGGGRTDTQYF,TGCAGCGGCGGAGGTCGGACAGATACGCAGTATTTT
NA,14,NA,TRBJ1-2,TRBV7-8,CASSLSDSIYGYTF,TGTGCCAGCAGCTTATCGGACAGCATCTATGGCTACACCTTC
TRBD1,14,NA,TRBJ2-1,TRBV6-5,CASSYSTGINEQFF,TGTGCCAGCAGTTACTCGACAGGGATCAATGAGCAGTTCTTC
TRBD2,17,NA,TRBJ2-3,TRBV5-1,CASSPPVLAGITDTQYF,TGCGCCAGCAGCCCCCCCGTGCTAGCGGGAATCACAGATACGCAGTATTTT
NA,15,NA,TRBJ2-3,TRBV4-1,CASSQGAGTTDTQYF,TGCGCCAGCAGCCAAGGGGCAGGGACCACAGATACGCAGTATTTT
TRBD1,13,NA,TRBJ1-2,TRBV28,CASSNRGQLGYTF,TGTGCCAGCAGTAACAGGGGGCAACTTGGCTACACCTTC
NA,14,NA,TRBJ1-1,TRBV6-5,CASSHERGNTEAFF,TGTGCCAGCAGCCACGAGAGGGGAAACACTGAAGCTTTCTTT
TRBD2,15,NA,TRBJ2-1,TRBV11-3,CASSLSSGGHNEQFF,TGTGCCAGCAGCTTATCTAGCGGAGGGCACAATGAGCAGTTCTTC
NA,15,NA,TRBJ2-5,TRBV27,CASSFGGGLQETQYF,TGTGCCAGCAGTTTCGGGGGAGGTCTCCAAGAGACCCAGTACTTC
TRBD1,13,NA,TRBJ1-2,TRBV6-5,CASRSGGANGYTF,TGTGCCAGCCGATCAGGGGGCGCAAACGGCTACACCTTC
NA,14,once,TRBJ2-3,TRBV9,CASRRDSTLDTQYF,TGTGCCAGCAGGCGAGATTCGACTCTGGATACGCAGTATTTT
TRBD2,15,NA,TRBJ2-7,TRBV6-5,CASRPLAGLTYEQYF,TGTGCCAGCAGACCCCTAGCGGGCCTTACCTACGAGCAGTACTTC
NA,14,NA,TRBJ2-5,TRBV2,CASHRLIQKETQYF,TGTGCCAGCCACCGCCTTATCCAGAAAGAGACCCAGTACTTC
NA,14,NA,TRBJ2-2,TRBV7-6,CASRDGANTGELFF,TGTGCCAGCAGGGACGGAGCTAACACCGGGGAGCTGTTTTTT
NA,12,NA,TRBJ1-1,TRBV5-1,CASSWEGGEAFF,TGCGCCAGCAGCTGGGAAGGGGGTGAAGCTTTCTTT
NA,13,NA,TRBJ1-4,TRBV30,CAWRWGINEKLFF,TGTGCCTGGCGATGGGGGATTAATGAAAAACTGTTTTTT
TRBD1,16,NA,TRBJ1-1,TRBV29-1,CSVDLRGDHLKTEAFF,TGCAGCGTTGACCTCAGGGGGGATCACCTGAAAACTGAAGCTTTCTTT
NA,16,NA,TRBJ1-4,TRBV5-8,CASSLDIAGVNEKLFF,TGTGCCAGCAGCTTGGATATTGCAGGAGTAAATGAAAAACTGTTTTTT
NA,15,NA,TRBJ1-3,TRBV30,CAWSVMGTSGNTIYF,TGTGCCTGGAGTGTAATGGGGACCTCTGGAAACACCATATATTTT
NA,12,NA,TRBJ1-1,TRBV19,CATTLGGTEAFF,TGTGCCACCACCCTTGGTGGCACTGAAGCTTTCTTT